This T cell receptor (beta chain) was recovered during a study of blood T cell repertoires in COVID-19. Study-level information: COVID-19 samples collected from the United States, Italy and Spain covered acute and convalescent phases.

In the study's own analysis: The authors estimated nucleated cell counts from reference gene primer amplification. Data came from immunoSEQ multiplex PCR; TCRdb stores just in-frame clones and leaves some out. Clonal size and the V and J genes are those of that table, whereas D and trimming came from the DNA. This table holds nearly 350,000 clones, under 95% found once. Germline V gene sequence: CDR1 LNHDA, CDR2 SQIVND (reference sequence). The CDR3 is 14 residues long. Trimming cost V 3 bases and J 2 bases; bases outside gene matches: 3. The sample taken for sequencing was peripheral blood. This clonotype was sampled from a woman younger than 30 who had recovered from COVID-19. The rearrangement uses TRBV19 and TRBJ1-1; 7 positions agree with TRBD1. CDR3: CASSIGTVNTEAFF. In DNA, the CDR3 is TGTGCCAGTAGTATCGGGACAGTAAACACTGAAGCTTTCTTT.